These 30 T cell receptor beta chains share one sample of origin, sequenced in a study of shared clonotypes between healthy human individuals. TCRdb keeps only in-frame clones here, not all; method: immunoSEQ multiplex PCR. This table has more than 600,000 clones, 92% appearing once. Naive CD8 cells lacked CD45RO and underwent positive selection for CCR7, leaving out terminally differentiated effector memory CD45RA+ cells. Sequenced: naive CD8+ T cells sorted from blood. These receptors originate from a man aged 25 to 40 in good health.

The chain links TRBV5-1 to TRBJ2-5; D call uncertain. The CDR3 is made up of 14 amino acids. V was trimmed by 0 bases and J by 3 bases, leaving 9 bases between them. CDR1 is SGHRS and CDR2 is YFSETQ in the germline V gene. CDR3 amino acids: CASSLDRQEETQYF. As DNA, the CDR3 is TGCGCCAGCAGCTTGGATCGGCAGGAAGAGACCCAGTACTTC. Full variable domain (outside the CDR3, taken from reference TRBV5-1 and TRBJ2-5): KAGVTQTPRYLIKTRGQQVTLSCSPISGHRSVSWYQQTPGQGLQFLFEYFSETQRNKGNFPGRFSGRQFSNSRSEMNVSTLELGDSALYLCASSLDRQEETQYFGPGTRLLVL.

The chain combines TRBV27 with TRBJ2-7; D is perhaps TRBD2 (6 bases). V was trimmed by 3 bases and J by 0 bases, leaving 9 bases between them. The V gene's germline CDR1 is MNHEY and CDR2 SMNVEV (reference sequence). The CDR3 is made up of 14 amino acids. In DNA form, the CDR3 reads TGTGCCAGCAGTTTTTCGGGACTCTCCTACGAGCAGTACTTC. Its protein is CASSFSGLSYEQYF.

The rearrangement links TRBV5-1 to TRBJ2-3; 11 bases map to TRBD2. This CDR3 region has 16 residues. J lost 6 bases, V lost 1 base, and 7 bases had no gene match. CDR1 and CDR2 (germline): SGHRS, YFSETQ. CDR3 bases: TGCGCCAGCAGCTTGAAACTAGCGGGAGATTGGGATACGCAGTATTTT. Translation: CASSLKLAGDWDTQYF. Full variable domain (remainder filled in from reference TRBV5-1 and TRBJ2-3): KAGVTQTPRYLIKTRGQQVTLSCSPISGHRSVSWYQQTPGQGLQFLFEYFSETQRNKGNFPGRFSGRQFSNSRSEMNVSTLELGDSALYLCASSLKLAGDWDTQYFGPGTRLTVL.

The chain couples TRBV11-2 to TRBJ2-7; D remains ambiguous. V lost 2 bases and J lost 4, with 9 bases in between. The germline gives CDR1 SGHAT, CDR2 FQNNGV. This CDR3 is built from 13 residues. The CDR3 coding sequence is TGTGCCAGCAGCTTATGGCAAAATTACGAGCAGTACTTC. This codes for CASSLWQNYEQYF.

This clone was detected once. The chain couples TRBV7-8 to TRBJ1-5; TRBD1 aligns across 7 bases. The CDR3 covers 15 residues. Trimming took 5 bases from V and 5 from J; bases not matched to a gene: 9. Germline CDR1 and CDR2: SGHVS and FQNEAQ. CDR3 amino acids: CASSPIDRDHQPQHF. The CDR3 region has the DNA TGTGCCAGCAGCCCCATTGACAGGGATCATCAGCCCCAGCATTTT.

The rearrangement links TRBV2 to TRBJ2-6; maybe TRBD1 (5 bases). The CDR3 is 16 amino acids. CDR1 and CDR2 (germline): SNHLY, FYNNEI. Trimming pared 4 bases from V and 2 bases from J, leaving 12 bases between. In DNA form, the CDR3 reads TGTGCCAGCAGTGGGATCACAGGTGCTGGGGCCAACGTCCTGACTTTC. It is translated as CASSGITGAGANVLTF.

The genes are TRBV27 and TRBJ2-5, with 11 bases fitting TRBD2. Germline V gives CDR1 MNHEY, CDR2 SMNVEV (reference sequence). With V trimmed by 8 bases and J by 6 bases, 5 bases remained unmatched. The CDR3 loop spans 13 amino acids. CDR3 sequence (DNA): TGTGCCAGCTCGACTAGCGGGATCAAGACCCAGTACTTC. Protein sequence: CASSTSGIKTQYF.

The chain uses TRBV9 and TRBJ2-1; weak D call: TRBD1 (5 bases). Per the germline V gene, CDR1 is SGDLS and CDR2 is YYNGEE. V was clipped by 4 bases and J by 12 bases, with 14 bases between them. This CDR3 spans 12 amino acids. CDR3 sequence: CASSPNRGGQFF. Written as DNA, the CDR3 is TGTGCCAGCAGCCCTAATAGGGGTGGGCAGTTCTTC.

The J gene is TRBJ2-1, the V gene TRBV18, with TRBD2 as a possible D gene (6 bases). V lost 6 bases, J lost 4 bases, and 19 bases lay in between. Per germline, CDR1 KGHSH and CDR2 LQKENI. The CDR3 loop spans 16 amino acids. CDR3 residues: CASSRNAGPPYNEQFF. CDR3 DNA sequence: TGTGCCAGCTCTCGGAACGCGGGGCCTCCGTACAATGAGCAGTTCTTC.

The CDR3 nucleotides read TGCGCCAGCAGCTGGACTACATCGATCGACACTTACGAGCAGTACTTC. Its translation: CASSWTTSIDTYEQYF. This chain joins TRBV5-1 and TRBJ2-7; D is perhaps TRBD2 (6 bases). The CDR3 runs 16 residues. The germline CDR1 and CDR2 sequences are SGHRS and YFSETQ. V shed 3 bases and J shed 4 bases, with 20 bases lying between them.

J is TRBJ2-1 and V is TRBV25-1; 7 bases match TRBD2. CDR3 size: 15 residues. The germline CDR1 and CDR2 sequences are MGHDK and SYGVNS. The ends lost 4 bases at V and 9 bases at J; junction bases unmatched: 12. The DNA of the CDR3 is TGTGCCAGCAGTGCCCCACTAGCGTCGGCAAGTGAGCAGTTCTTC. Translation: CASSAPLASASEQFF.

The chain combines TRBV5-1 with TRBJ2-3; TRBD1 matches 10 bases. CDR1 is SGHRS and CDR2 is YFSETQ in the germline V gene. CDR3 size: 16 residues. J was trimmed by 5 bases and V by 3 bases; bases with no gene match: 9. This CDR3 reads CASSSTGTGVGDTQYF. The CDR3, as DNA: TGCGCCAGCAGCTCTACCGGGACAGGGGTTGGAGATACGCAGTATTTT.

This clone showed up just once. CDR3 sequence: CASSPKTGLPYNEQFF. The CDR3 nucleotides are TGTGCCAGCAGCCCTAAGACAGGGCTGCCCTACAATGAGCAGTTCTTC. The chain combines TRBV7-8 with TRBJ2-1; TRBD1 agrees at 7 bases. The V gene's germline CDR1 is SGHVS and CDR2 FQNEAQ. V shed 5 bases and J 2 bases; nucleotides not matched to a gene: 9. This CDR3 contains 16 residues.

The rearrangement links TRBV28 to TRBJ1-5; D possibly corresponds to TRBD1 (5 bases). The ends were cut back, 1 base at V and 6 bases at J, with 13 bases in the middle. Germline V gene sequence: CDR1 MDHEN, CDR2 SYDVKM. The CDR3 contains 15 residues. In DNA, the CDR3 is TGTGCCAGCAGTTTATTAGCGGGGCAGTCTCAGCCCCAGCATTTT. Its translation is CASSLLAGQSQPQHF.

The chain carries TRBV4-1 and TRBJ2-1; D is possibly TRBD1 (6 bases). V shed 1 base and J shed 10 bases, with 14 bases lying between them. Germline V gene data show CDR1 as MGHRA and CDR2 as YSYEKL. The CDR3 consists of 14 residues. The CDR3 reads CASSQVGTLREQFF. The CDR3 DNA reads as TGCGCCAGCAGCCAAGTCGGGACACTCCGCGAGCAGTTCTTC.

The chain employs TRBV19 and TRBJ2-1, with 12 bases matching TRBD2. CDR1 and CDR2 (germline): LNHDA, SQIVND (reference sequence). V was pared by 6 bases and J by 8 bases, with 11 bases of the junction left unmatched. This CDR3 spans 16 amino acids. The CDR3 region is CASRTRLAGARDEQFF. The CDR3 DNA sequence: TGTGCCAGTAGAACAAGACTAGCGGGAGCGAGGGATGAGCAGTTCTTC. Full variable domain (missing parts from reference TRBV19 and TRBJ2-1): DGGITQSPKYLFRKEGQNVTLSCEQNLNHDAMYWYRQDPGQGLRLIYYSQIVNDFQKGDIAEGYSVSREKKESFPLTVTSAQKNPTAFYLCASRTRLAGARDEQFFGPGTRLTVL.

V is TRBV18 and J is TRBJ2-1; 12 nucleotides agree with TRBD2. J gave up 8 bases and V 4 bases, and 6 bases lay outside the gene matches. The germline CDR1 and CDR2 sequences are KGHSH and LQKENI. The CDR3 runs 15 residues. The CDR3 DNA follows: TGTGCCAGCTCACTCGGACTAGCGGGAACGGATGAGCAGTTCTTC. Amino acid sequence: CASSLGLAGTDEQFF.

The CDR3 DNA follows: TGTGCCAGCTCACCGGGGGCTGGAAACACCATATATTTT. Translated, it gives CASSPGAGNTIYF. The V and J genes are TRBV18 and TRBJ1-3, with a tentative D call TRBD1 (5 bases). V was cut by 3 bases and J by 2 bases, with 5 bases left in between. The CDR3 spans 13 residues. Germline assignment: CDR1 KGHSH and CDR2 LQKENI. The full variable domain, with the rest looked up from reference TRBV18 and TRBJ1-3, is NAGVMQNPRHLVRRRGQEARLRCSPMKGHSHVYWYRQLPEEGLKFMVYLQKENIIDESGMPKERFSAEFPKEGPSILRIQQVVRGDSAAYFCASSPGAGNTIYFGEGSWLTVV.

The V call is TRBV5-8, the J call TRBJ2-2; possible D gene TRBD2, 6 bases. Germline V CDR1 and CDR2: SGHTS, YDEGEE. This CDR3 has 15 amino acids. V was clipped by 4 bases and J by 1 base, with 11 bases between them. In nucleotides, the CDR3 is TGTGCCAGCAGCCTCGTGGAGGGGAACACCGGGGAGCTGTTTTTT. Translation gives CASSLVEGNTGELFF.

The V gene is TRBV28, the J gene TRBJ2-7, with 7 bases lining up with TRBD2. The V gene's germline CDR1 is MDHEN and CDR2 SYDVKM. J was trimmed by 3 bases and V by 3 bases; bases with no gene match: 17. The CDR3 consists of 18 residues. CDR3 protein: CASSFFLDSGGDSYEQYF. The CDR3 DNA sequence: TGTGCCAGCAGTTTTTTTCTCGATTCGGGGGGAGACAGCTACGAGCAGTACTTC.

The V gene is TRBV7-9, the J gene TRBJ2-3, with D possibly TRBD1 on 5 matching bases. Between the trimmed V and J ends, which lost 6 bases and 6 bases, there was a span of 13 bases. Germline CDR1 SEHNR, CDR2 FQNEAQ (reference sequence). The CDR3 runs 13 residues. In DNA, the CDR3 is TGTGCCAGCAGTTCTGAAGGGGTGGATACGCAGTATTTT. As protein: CASSSEGVDTQYF.

The J gene is TRBJ2-7, the V gene TRBV5-6; the match to TRBD1 covers 8 bases. V trimming: 3 bases; J trimming: 3 bases; junction bases outside the gene matches: 5. Germline CDR1 and CDR2: SGHDT and YYEEEE. This CDR3 comprises 14 residues. CDR3 sequence (DNA): TGTGCCAGCAGCTCCCGGGACAGGTACTACGAGCAGTACTTC. Translated: CASSSRDRYYEQYF.

The chain couples TRBV9 to TRBJ2-7; no firm D call. V gave up 0 bases and J gave up 2 bases, with 12 bases separating them. The V gene's germline CDR1 is SGDLS and CDR2 YYNGEE. This CDR3 has 15 residues. As DNA, the CDR3 is TGTGCCAGCAGCGTAGGAGAATTGCCCGCCTACGAGCAGTACTTC. Translated: CASSVGELPAYEQYF. The entire variable domain, with the rest obtained from reference TRBV9 and TRBJ2-7, is as follows: DSGVTQTPKHLITATGQRVTLRCSPRSGDLSVYWYQQSLDQGLQFLIQYYNGEERAKGNILERFSAQQFPDLHSELNLSSLELGDSALYFCASSVGELPAYEQYFGPGTRLTVT.

The chain couples TRBV27 to TRBJ2-7; possible D gene TRBD2, 5 bases. The CDR3 spans 15 residues. Germline assignment: CDR1 MNHEY and CDR2 SMNVEV (reference sequence). Trimming left V 5 bases short and J 1 base short, with 15 bases between. In DNA form, the CDR3 reads TGTGCCAGCAGTCCAACCCCGGGCGGGTCCTACGAGCAGTACTTC. This gives the protein CASSPTPGGSYEQYF.

The rearrangement joins TRBV7-8 to TRBJ2-5; tentatively, D is TRBD2 (6 bases). CDR1 is SGHVS, CDR2 FQNEAQ, per germline. Trimming took 5 bases from V and 1 from J, leaving 17 bases between them. The CDR3 has 16 amino acids. The CDR3 region is CASSIMSLGLQETQYF. The CDR3 nucleotides read TGTGCCAGCAGCATTATGTCTCTGGGACTCCAAGAGACCCAGTACTTC. The variable domain in full, with the rest retrieved from reference TRBV7-8 and TRBJ2-5, is GAGVSQSPRYKVAKRGQDVALRCDPISGHVSLFWYQQALGQGPEFLTYFQNEAQLDKSGLPSDRFFAERPEGSVSTLKIQRTQQEDSAVYLCASSIMSLGLQETQYFGPGTRLLVL.

The gene calls are TRBV9 and TRBJ2-2; TRBD1 agrees at 8 bases. The CDR3 covers 15 residues. The germline V gene has CDR1 SGDLS and CDR2 YYNGEE. Trimming took 4 bases from V and 4 from J; bases not matched to a gene: 6. CDR3 in amino acids: CASSNRQGPTGELFF. Written as DNA, the CDR3 is TGTGCCAGCAGCAACCGACAGGGGCCCACCGGGGAGCTGTTTTTT.

The genes are TRBV11-2 and TRBJ2-1, with D perhaps matching TRBD2 (5 bases). CDR1 SGHAT and CDR2 FQNNGV come from the germline V gene. The V end was cut by 4 bases, the J end by 8 bases, with 12 bases between. There are 13 residues in the CDR3. This CDR3 is CASSSEAGDEQFF. CDR3 DNA sequence: TGTGCCAGCAGCTCGGAGGCCGGCGATGAGCAGTTCTTC.

V usage is TRBV5-1 and J usage is TRBJ1-4; D unresolved. The V end lost 1 base, the J end lost 0 bases, and 16 bases lay between the germline ends. The germline gives CDR1 SGHRS, CDR2 YFSETQ. This CDR3 has 18 residues. CDR3 coding DNA: TGCGCCAGCAGCTTGTACCCTGCCAGCAGTTCAACTAATGAAAAACTGTTTTTT. Its translation: CASSLYPASSSTNEKLFF.

This chain uses TRBV11-3 with TRBJ2-7; possibly TRBD2 for D (5 bases). The CDR3 spans 13 residues. Germline loops: CDR1 SGHNT, CDR2 YENEEA. With 5 bases removed from V and 0 bases from J, the gap between germline ends came to 8 bases. CDR3 sequence: CASSRAGSYEQYF. In nucleotides, the CDR3 is TGTGCCAGCAGCAGGGCGGGCTCCTACGAGCAGTACTTC.

The gene calls are TRBV28 and TRBJ2-7, with D tentatively TRBD1 or TRBD2 (5 bases each). The CDR3 extends over 12 amino acids. V gave up 8 bases and J gave up 3 bases, with 11 bases separating them. Germline V CDR1 and CDR2: MDHEN, SYDVKM. The CDR3 here is CASQGRDYEQYF. CDR3 sequence (DNA): TGTGCCAGCCAGGGACGGGACTACGAGCAGTACTTC.